One and the same sample provided the 14 T cell receptor beta chains below, sequenced in a study of Graves' ophthalmopathy and Graves' hyperthyroidism (dated by TCRdb to the late 2010s). Sequenced using an Illumina HiSeq 2000. For repertoire sequencing, the TCR beta CDR3 regions were amplified from RNA transcripts. HTBI primers and the Qiagen OneStep RT-PCR kit were used in a first-round RT-PCR, which was followed by a second-round multiplex PCR, size selection and purification. TCRdb took the public reads, trimmed them with fastp at Q25, ran MiXCR for clone calling and kept in-frame beta chains. Merged by CDR3 protein, the rows form single entries marked with the most common genes and DNA. Within this sample are approximately 640,000 distinct CDR3 sequences, with roughly two fifths of them counted one time only. Clones ranked in the top ten supply over 2.5% of the sample. The sequenced material came from peripheral blood. Receptor source: an adult man with Graves' ophthalmopathy.

With regard to this clonotype: Just one base apart from a much larger clone, this may be a read error. V and J are TRBV19 and TRBJ1-1; 10 bases fit TRBD1. Germline-derived CDR1 and CDR2 are LNHDA and SQIVND (reference sequence). The CDR3 covers 15 residues. CDR3 sequence reads: CASSVTGGMGTEASF. CDR3 coding DNA: TGTGCCAGTAGTGTGACAGGGGGCATGGGCACTGAAGCTTCCTTT.

V usage is TRBV5-1 and J usage is TRBJ2-1, with a tentative D call TRBD2 (6 bases). V gave up 5 bases and J gave up 4 bases, with 10 bases separating them. Germline V CDR1 and CDR2: SGHRS, YFSETQ. The CDR3 is 13 amino acids. The DNA of the CDR3 is TGCGCCAGCAGGGGCGGGGAGTACAATGAGCAGTTCTTC. Encoded protein: CASRGGEYNEQFF.

In its sample, this clonotype was seen many times. The chain recombines TRBV11-1 with TRBJ1-2; D remains unclear. Germline CDR1 and CDR2: SGHAT and FQDESV (reference sequence). The CDR3 runs 13 residues. Trimming took off 3 bases at V and 3 bases at J, with 8 bases between the two ends. CDR3 region: CASSLAAHYGYTF. DNA of the CDR3: TGTGCCAGCAGCTTGGCGGCTCACTATGGCTACACCTTC.

The chain has TRBV5-6 and TRBJ2-7; D possibly uses TRBD1 or TRBD2 (5 bases each). This CDR3 has 15 residues. The V and J ends lost 2 bases and 0 bases respectively, with 12 bases between them. Germline CDR1 SGHDT, CDR2 YYEEEE. CDR3 sequence: CASSFGAVGSYEQYF. The CDR3 DNA follows: TGTGCCAGCAGCTTCGGGGCAGTTGGCTCCTACGAGCAGTACTTC.

This clonotype occurred many times. CDR3: CASSSWTGSNTEAFF. The DNA of the CDR3 is TGTGCCAGCAGCTCCTGGACAGGATCGAACACTGAAGCTTTCTTT. V is TRBV7-9 and J is TRBJ1-1; 7 nucleotides match TRBD1. Germline lookup yields CDR1 SEHNR and CDR2 FQNEAQ (reference sequence). V lost 4 bases, J lost 1 base, and 6 bases stayed unmatched. This CDR3 spans 15 amino acids.

The V and J genes are TRBV15 and TRBJ1-6; D may be TRBD1 (6 bases). Germline loops: CDR1 LNHNV, CDR2 YYDKDF (reference sequence). V was trimmed by 1 base and J by 7 bases, leaving 11 bases between them. The CDR3 is made up of 15 amino acids. The CDR3 loop reads CATSRVGGVNSPLHF. In DNA, the CDR3 is TGTGCCACCAGCAGAGTAGGGGGGGTGAATTCACCCCTCCACTTT.

This clonotype was counted at least ten times. The chain combines TRBV5-5 with TRBJ2-5; D is unclear. The germline V and J ends were trimmed by 4 bases and 5 bases, with 12 bases remaining between them. Germline CDR1 and CDR2: SGHKS and YYEKEE (reference sequence). The CDR3 length is 13 residues. In DNA form, the CDR3 reads TGTGCCAGCAGCGTACGTCCCCGGGAGACCCAGTACTTC. This sequence encodes CASSVRPRETQYF.

This clonotype was seen only a few times. The chain links TRBV7-9 to TRBJ2-1; 14 bases map to TRBD2. With 4 bases clipped from V and 11 bases from J, the junction kept 4 bases outside the gene matches. Germline loops: CDR1 SEHNR, CDR2 FQNEAQ (reference sequence). This CDR3 has 14 residues. CDR3 DNA sequence: TGTGCCAGCAGCTATGGGACTAGCGGGGGAAAGCAGTTCTTC. This gives the protein CASSYGTSGGKQFF. The whole variable domain, remainder taken from reference TRBV7-9 and TRBJ2-1, is DTGVSQNPRHKITKRGQNVTFRCDPISEHNRLYWYRQTLGQGPEFLTYFQNEAQLEKSRLLSDRFSAERPKGSFSTLEIQRTEQGDSAMYLCASSYGTSGGKQFFGPGTRLTVL.

The chain combines TRBV5-1 with TRBJ1-2, with TRBD1 as a possible D gene (5 bases). V lost 7 bases and J 3 bases, leaving 25 bases between the germline ends. This CDR3 region has 17 residues. Germline loops: CDR1 SGHRS, CDR2 YFSETQ. For the CDR3, the DNA is TGCGCCAGCTCCGGGACCGGCTCCCCTCGCCTCGACTATGGCTACACCTTC. As protein: CASSGTGSPRLDYGYTF.

This chain joins TRBV6-1 and TRBJ1-5, with 9 positions matching TRBD1. CDR1 is MNHNS and CDR2 is SASEGT in the germline V gene. V lost 6 bases, J lost 3 bases, and 9 bases stayed unmatched. This CDR3 has 16 residues. CDR3 DNA sequence: TGTGCCAGCAGACTCGGACAGGGGATGAACAATCAGCCCCAGCATTTT. Residues: CASRLGQGMNNQPQHF.

As to this clonotype: Being one base from a much bigger clone, this may be a read error. The chain couples TRBV10-3 to TRBJ1-2; D is unresolved. The CDR3 loop spans 12 amino acids. CDR1 and CDR2 (germline): ENHRY, SYGVKD. CDR3 DNA: TGTGCCATCAGAGAAGACGGATATGACTACACCTTC. This translates into CAIREDGYDYTF.

As regards this clonotype: A much bigger clone sits one base away, suggesting this may be a read error. This rearrangement joins TRBV20-1 to TRBJ1-3; no definite D call. The CDR3 is 14 residues long. Germline V lookup: CDR1 DFQATT, CDR2 SNEGSKA (reference sequence). Between the trimmed V and J ends, which lost 7 bases and 1 base, there was a span of 14 bases. This chain's CDR3 is CSVSKRESGNTIYF. The CDR3 region has the DNA TGCAGTGTTAGTAAAAGGGAGTCTGGAAACACCATATATTTT.

This rearrangement joins TRBV24-1 to TRBJ2-2; 9 positions match TRBD1. Germline loops: CDR1 KGHDR, CDR2 SFDVKD. The CDR3 loop spans 17 amino acids. Trimming took 4 bases from V and 1 from J; bases not matched to a gene: 6. The CDR3 region has the DNA TGTGCCACCAGTGACCCCGGGACAGGGTTGAACACCGGGGAGCTGTTTTTT. Residues: CATSDPGTGLNTGELFF.

This clonotype was counted at least ten times. The V and J genes are TRBV20-1 and TRBJ1-5, with D tentatively TRBD1 (5 bases). The germline V gene has CDR1 DFQATT and CDR2 SNEGSKA (reference sequence). The V and J ends lost 1 base and 1 base respectively, with 11 bases between them. The CDR3 extends over 15 amino acids. CDR3 sequence reads: CSARVPGQSNQPQHF. As DNA, the CDR3 is TGCAGTGCTAGAGTGCCGGGGCAAAGCAATCAGCCCCAGCATTTT.